A selection of T cell receptor beta chains follows, all from one sample in a study of T cell responses to AZD1222 COVID-19 vaccine. Assay used: immunoSEQ multiplex PCR; TCRdb lists only in-frame clones, some missing. The sample holds 70,000 to 95,000 clones, roughly 90% seen once. The material was peripheral blood, obtained on day 0 of MenACWY control vaccination. The receptors stem from an adult in good health. Both conserved end residues are trimmed from each CDR3.

j_gene | v_gene | CDR3aa
TRBJ1-2 | TRBV7-9 | ASSPRVANYGYT
TRBJ2-2 | TRBV9 | ASSVGQGAKVGELF
TRBJ2-3 | TRBV5-4 | ASSPSGASDTQY
TRBJ2-1 | TRBV4-3 | ASSQGGTGKYNEQF
TRBJ2-1 | TRBV5-4 | ASRRDSHNEQF
TRBJ1-5 | TRBV21-1 | ASSTRKVTGVNSNQPQH
TRBJ1-1 | TRBV5-6 | ASSFAGTGNTEAF
TRBJ1-6 | TRBV11-3 | ASSLDRFLH
TRBJ1-5 | TRBV24-1 | ATSETGGQPQH
TRBJ1-4 | TRBV9 | GPGTGLLSPANYDFATNEKLF
TRBJ1-3 | TRBV4-3 | ASSQEAASSGNTIY
TRBJ1-1 | TRBV4-3 | ASSQDSGGGTEAF
TRBJ1-6 | TRBV27 | ASSLFVLQGSHSPLH
TRBJ1-2 | TRBV4-2 | ASSQPGGSFGYT
TRBJ1-2 | TRBV25-1 | ASSPSSYGYT
TRBJ1-3 | TRBV3-1/TRBV3-2 | ASTMVGGSSGNTIY
TRBJ2-5 | TRBV7-2 | ASSPTWERVQETQY
TRBJ2-1 | TRBV23-1 | ASSQSTSGAGAPRDEQF
TRBJ2-2 | TRBV6-2/TRBV6-3 | ASSRSAVWTGELF
TRBJ2-3 | TRBV9 | ASSASGTDSDTQY
TRBJ2-5 | TRBV6-2/TRBV6-3 | ASSDGASPETQY
TRBJ1-2 | TRBV29-1 | SVERQMYGYT
TRBJ2-7 | TRBV7-9 | ASSRGLAGSSYEQY
TRBJ2-7 | TRBV4-3 | ASSQVIGREQENYEQY
TRBJ2-2 | TRBV5-1 | ASSLLRSENTGELF
TRBJ1-2 | TRBV7-9 | ASSPSGQANYGYT
TRBJ1-4 | TRBV14 | ASSPGVHEKLF
TRBJ1-1 | TRBV5-5 | ASSLTGFYTEAF
TRBJ1-2 | TRBV7-9 | ASSPRISYGYT
TRBJ2-1 | TRBV11-3 | ASSTGPLEQF
TRBJ1-2 | TRBV6-2/TRBV6-3 | ASSFGRQGARVHGYT
TRBJ2-2 | TRBV24-1 | ATSDLGNGGELF
TRBJ2-1 | TRBV11-3 | ASSLSGGYNEQF
TRBJ1-4 | TRBV27 | ASSPRGTAAPTNEKLF
TRBJ1-2 | TRBV3-1/TRBV3-2 | ASSQARGSNYGYT
TRBJ2-3 | TRBV4-2 | ASSQEAGGPDTQY
TRBJ1-4 | TRBV3-1/TRBV3-2 | ASSQDWGHGEKLF
TRBJ1-1 | TRBV28 | ASTLQGQTNTEAF
TRBJ1-2 | TRBV18 | ASSPSAIEQGPNYGYT
TRBJ1-3 | TRBV27 | ASSSAGVGNTIY
TRBJ2-7 | TRBV7-2 | ASSLIGGSYEQY
TRBJ2-2 | TRBV10-3 | AISESSANTGELF